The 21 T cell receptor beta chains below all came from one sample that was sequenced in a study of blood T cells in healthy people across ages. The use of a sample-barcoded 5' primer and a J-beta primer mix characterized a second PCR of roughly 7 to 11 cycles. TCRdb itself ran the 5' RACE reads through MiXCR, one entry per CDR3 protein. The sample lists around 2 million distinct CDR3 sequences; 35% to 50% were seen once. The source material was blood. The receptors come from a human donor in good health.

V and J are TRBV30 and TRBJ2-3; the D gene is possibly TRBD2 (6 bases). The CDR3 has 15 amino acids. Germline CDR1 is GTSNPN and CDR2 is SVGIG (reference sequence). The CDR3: CASGAGASSTDTQYF. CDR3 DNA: TGTGCTAGCGGAGCCGGTGCCTCTAGCACAGATACGCAGTATTTT. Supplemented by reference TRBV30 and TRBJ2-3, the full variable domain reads SQTIHQWPATLVQPVGSPLSLECTVEGTSNPNLYWYRQAAGRGLQLLFYSVGIGQISSEVPQNLSASRPQDRQFILSSKKLLLSDSGFYLCASGAGASSTDTQYFGPGTRLTVL.

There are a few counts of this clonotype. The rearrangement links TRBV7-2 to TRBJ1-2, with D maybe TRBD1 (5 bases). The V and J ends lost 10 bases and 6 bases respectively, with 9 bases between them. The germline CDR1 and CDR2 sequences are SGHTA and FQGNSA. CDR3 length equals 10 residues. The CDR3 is CAIMGDGYTF. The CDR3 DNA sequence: TGTGCCATCATGGGGGATGGCTACACCTTC.

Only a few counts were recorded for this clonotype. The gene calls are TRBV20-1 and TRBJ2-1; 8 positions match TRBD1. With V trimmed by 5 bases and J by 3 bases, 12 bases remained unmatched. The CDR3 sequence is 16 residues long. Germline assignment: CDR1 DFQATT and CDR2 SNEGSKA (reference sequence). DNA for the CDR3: TGCAGTGCTGGAACACAGGGGGAACTAATCTACAATGAGCAGTTCTTC. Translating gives CSAGTQGELIYNEQFF.

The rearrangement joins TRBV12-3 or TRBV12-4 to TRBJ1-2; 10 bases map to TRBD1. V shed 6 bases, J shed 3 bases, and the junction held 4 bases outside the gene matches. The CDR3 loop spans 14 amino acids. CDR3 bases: TGTGCCAGCAGGTGGGGGACAGGGGACTATGGCTACACCTTC. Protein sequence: CASRWGTGDYGYTF.

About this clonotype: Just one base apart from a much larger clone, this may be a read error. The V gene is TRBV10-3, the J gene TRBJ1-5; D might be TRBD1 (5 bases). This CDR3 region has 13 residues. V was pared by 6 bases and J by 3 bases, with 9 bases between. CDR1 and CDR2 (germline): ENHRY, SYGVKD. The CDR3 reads CAIRAGFNQPQHF. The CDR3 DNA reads TGTGCCATCAGGGCAGGGTTCAATCAGCCCCAGCATTTT.

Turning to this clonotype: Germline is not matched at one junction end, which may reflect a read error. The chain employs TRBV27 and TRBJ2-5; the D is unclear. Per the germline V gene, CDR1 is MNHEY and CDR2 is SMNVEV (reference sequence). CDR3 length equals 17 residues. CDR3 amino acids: CASSLSKGGPYQETQYF. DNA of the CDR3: TGTGCCAGCAGTTTATCGAAGGGCGGTCCCTACCAGGAGACCCAGTACTTC.

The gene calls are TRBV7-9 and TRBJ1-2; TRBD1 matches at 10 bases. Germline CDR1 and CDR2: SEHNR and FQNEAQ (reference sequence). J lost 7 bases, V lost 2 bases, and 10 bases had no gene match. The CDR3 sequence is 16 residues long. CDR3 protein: CASSLSLPTGGSGYTF. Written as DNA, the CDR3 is TGTGCCAGCAGCTTAAGTTTACCGACAGGGGGCTCTGGCTACACCTTC. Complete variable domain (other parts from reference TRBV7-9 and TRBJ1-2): DTGVSQNPRHKITKRGQNVTFRCDPISEHNRLYWYRQTLGQGPEFLTYFQNEAQLEKSRLLSDRFSAERPKGSFSTLEIQRTEQGDSAMYLCASSLSLPTGGSGYTFGSGTRLTVV.

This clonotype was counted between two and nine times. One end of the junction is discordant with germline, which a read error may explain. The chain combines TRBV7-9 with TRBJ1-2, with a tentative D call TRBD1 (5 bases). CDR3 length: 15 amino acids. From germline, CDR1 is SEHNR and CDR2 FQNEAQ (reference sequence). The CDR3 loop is CANSPLTFRTGGYTF. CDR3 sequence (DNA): TGTGCCAACAGCCCCCTGACTTTTCGAACAGGTGGCTACACCTTC.

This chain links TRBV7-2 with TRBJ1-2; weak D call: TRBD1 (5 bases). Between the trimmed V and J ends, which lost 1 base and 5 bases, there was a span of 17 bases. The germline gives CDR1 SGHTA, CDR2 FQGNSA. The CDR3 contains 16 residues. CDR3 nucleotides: TGTGCCAGCAGCTTAGTGTTCGGGGCCTCCGTGTATGGCTACACCTTC. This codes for CASSLVFGASVYGYTF.

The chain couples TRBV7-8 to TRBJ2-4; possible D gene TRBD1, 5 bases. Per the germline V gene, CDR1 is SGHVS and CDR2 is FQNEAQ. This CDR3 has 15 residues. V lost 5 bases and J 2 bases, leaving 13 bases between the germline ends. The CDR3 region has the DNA TGTGCCAGCAGCCCATTGGGGCTGCCCAAAAACATTCAGTACTTC. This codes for CASSPLGLPKNIQYF.

CDR3 in amino acids: CASSQGQADNYGYTF. CDR3 in DNA: TGTGCCAGCAGCCAAGGTCAGGCGGACAACTATGGCTACACCTTC. The rearrangement joins TRBV4-2 to TRBJ1-2; D is unclear. V lost 1 base and J 2 bases, leaving 11 bases between the germline ends. CDR3 length: 15 amino acids. Germline CDR1 reads LGHNA; CDR2 reads YNFKEQ.

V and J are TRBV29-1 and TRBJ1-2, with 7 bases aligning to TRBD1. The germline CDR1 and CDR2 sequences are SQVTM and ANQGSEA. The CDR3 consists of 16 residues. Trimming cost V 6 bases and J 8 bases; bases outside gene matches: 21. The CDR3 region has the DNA TGCAGCGTCGAACGGACAGGTGGTTTAGACTCGTGGGGCTACACCTTC. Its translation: CSVERTGGLDSWGYTF.

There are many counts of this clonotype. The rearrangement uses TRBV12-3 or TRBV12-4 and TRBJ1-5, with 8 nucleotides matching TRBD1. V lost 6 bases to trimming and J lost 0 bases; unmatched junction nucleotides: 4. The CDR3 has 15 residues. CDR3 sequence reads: CASSRGTGSNQPQHF. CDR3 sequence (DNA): TGTGCCAGCAGCCGGGGGACAGGTAGCAATCAGCCCCAGCATTTT.

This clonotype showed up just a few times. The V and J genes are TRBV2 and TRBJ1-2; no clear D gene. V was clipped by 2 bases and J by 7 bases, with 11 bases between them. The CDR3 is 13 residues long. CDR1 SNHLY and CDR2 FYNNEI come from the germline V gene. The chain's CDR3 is CASSENARGGYTF. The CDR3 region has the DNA TGTGCCAGCAGTGAAAATGCCCGGGGTGGCTACACCTTC.

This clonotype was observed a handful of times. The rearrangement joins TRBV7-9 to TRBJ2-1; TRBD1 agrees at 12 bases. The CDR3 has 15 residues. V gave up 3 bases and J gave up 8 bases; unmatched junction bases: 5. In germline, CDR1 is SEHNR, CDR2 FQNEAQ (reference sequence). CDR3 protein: CASSFGTGGGDEQFF. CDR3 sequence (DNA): TGTGCCAGCAGCTTTGGGACAGGGGGCGGGGATGAGCAGTTCTTC. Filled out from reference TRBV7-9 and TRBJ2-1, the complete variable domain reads DTGVSQNPRHKITKRGQNVTFRCDPISEHNRLYWYRQTLGQGPEFLTYFQNEAQLEKSRLLSDRFSAERPKGSFSTLEIQRTEQGDSAMYLCASSFGTGGGDEQFFGPGTRLTVL.

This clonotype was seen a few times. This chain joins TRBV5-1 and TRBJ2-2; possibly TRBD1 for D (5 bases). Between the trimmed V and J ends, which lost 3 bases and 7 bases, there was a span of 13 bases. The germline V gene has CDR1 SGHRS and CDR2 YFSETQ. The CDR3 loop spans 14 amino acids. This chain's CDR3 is CASSSLEGVGELFF. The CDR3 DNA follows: TGCGCCAGCAGCTCGCTGGAAGGGGTCGGGGAGCTGTTTTTT.

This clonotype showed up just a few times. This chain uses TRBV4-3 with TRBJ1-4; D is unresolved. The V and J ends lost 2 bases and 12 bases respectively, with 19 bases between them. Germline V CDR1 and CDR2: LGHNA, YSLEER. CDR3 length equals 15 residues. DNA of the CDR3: TGCGCCAGCAGCCAATCCGGGAACTCCTACTGGCAACTGTTTTTT. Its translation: CASSQSGNSYWQLFF.

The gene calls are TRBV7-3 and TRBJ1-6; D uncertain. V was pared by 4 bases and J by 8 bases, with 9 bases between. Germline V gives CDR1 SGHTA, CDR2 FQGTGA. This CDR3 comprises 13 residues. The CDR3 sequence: CASSSYGDSPLHF. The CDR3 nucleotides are TGTGCCAGCAGCTCGTACGGTGATTCACCCCTCCACTTT.

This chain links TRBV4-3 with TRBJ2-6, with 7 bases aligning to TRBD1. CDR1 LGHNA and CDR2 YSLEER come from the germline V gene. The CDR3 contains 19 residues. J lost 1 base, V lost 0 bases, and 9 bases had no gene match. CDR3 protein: CASSQDIGTENSGANVLTF. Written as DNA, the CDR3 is TGCGCCAGCAGCCAAGATATTGGGACAGAGAATTCTGGGGCCAACGTCCTGACTTTC.

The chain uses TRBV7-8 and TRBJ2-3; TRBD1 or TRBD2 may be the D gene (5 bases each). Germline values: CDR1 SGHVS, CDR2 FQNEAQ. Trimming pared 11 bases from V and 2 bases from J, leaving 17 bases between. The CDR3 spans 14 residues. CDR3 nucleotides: TGTGCCGTATCAGGTCCGGGGACCACAGATACGCAGTATTTT. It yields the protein CAVSGPGTTDTQYF.

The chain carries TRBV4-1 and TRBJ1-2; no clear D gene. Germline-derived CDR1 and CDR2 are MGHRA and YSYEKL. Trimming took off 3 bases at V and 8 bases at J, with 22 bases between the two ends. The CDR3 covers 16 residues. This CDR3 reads CASSQPRDLRRWGYTF. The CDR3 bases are TGCGCCAGCAGCCAGCCGAGAGACTTGCGAAGATGGGGCTACACCTTC.